This T cell receptor beta chain is from a study of blood T cell repertoires in COVID-19. About the research overall: Sites in the United States, Italy and Spain provided acute and convalescent COVID-19 samples.

Generated by immunoSEQ multiplex PCR, the TCRdb table keeps only in-frame clones and is missing some. The repertoire holds just over 150,000 clones, with 80% to 90% as singletons. Germline lookup yields CDR1 LNHDA and CDR2 SQIVND (reference sequence). This CDR3 contains 14 residues. The junction had 5 bases not matched to a gene; V was cut back by 4 bases and J by 3 bases. The chain carries TRBV19 and TRBJ1-2; 7 bases map to TRBD1. The sample was peripheral blood. The source of this sequence is a woman aged 70-85 years with acute or convalescent COVID-19. CDR3 region: CASSTRQGYYGYTF. CDR3 in DNA: TGTGCCAGTAGTACGAGACAGGGATACTATGGCTACACCTTC.